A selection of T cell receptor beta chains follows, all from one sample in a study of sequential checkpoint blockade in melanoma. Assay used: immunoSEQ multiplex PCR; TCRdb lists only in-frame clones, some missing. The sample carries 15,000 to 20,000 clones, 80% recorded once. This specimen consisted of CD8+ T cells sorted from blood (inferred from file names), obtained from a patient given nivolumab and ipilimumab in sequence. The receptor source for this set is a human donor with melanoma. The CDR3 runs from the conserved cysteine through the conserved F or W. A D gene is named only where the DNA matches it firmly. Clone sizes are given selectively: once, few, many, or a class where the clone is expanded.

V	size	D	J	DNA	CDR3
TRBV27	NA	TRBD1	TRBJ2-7	TGTGCCAGCAGCCTCCAGGGGGCCTACGAGCAGTACTTC	CASSLQGAYEQYF
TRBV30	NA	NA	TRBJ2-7	TGTGCCTGGAGTGTAACGTCGAGCTCCTACGAGCAGTACTTC	CAWSVTSSSYEQYF
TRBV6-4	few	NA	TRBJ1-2	TGTGCCAGCAGTTCCCCGCGGAGGAAATCCTATGGCTACACCTTC	CASSSPRRKSYGYTF
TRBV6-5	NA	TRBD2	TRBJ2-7	TGTGCCAGCAGGGTGGGACTAGCGGGAGGGCCAGAGCAGTACTTC	CASRVGLAGGPEQYF
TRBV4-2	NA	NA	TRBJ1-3	TGTGCCAGCAGCCAGGGGGGTAGGGCTTCTGGAAACACCATATATTTT	CASSQGGRASGNTIYF
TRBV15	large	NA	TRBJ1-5	TGTGCCACTAACCGTTTCGGGAGCAATCAGCCCCAGCATTTT	CATNRFGSNQPQHF
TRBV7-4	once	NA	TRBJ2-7	TGTGCCAGCAGCCTCAGGGGCGACGACTACGAGCAGTACTTC	CASSLRGDDYEQYF
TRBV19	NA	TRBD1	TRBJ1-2	TGTGCCAGTAGTCAACAGGGGGGCTATGGCTACACCTTC	CASSQQGGYGYTF
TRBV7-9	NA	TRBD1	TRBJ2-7	TGTGCCAGCAGCTTAGGTCAGGGGGACGAGCAGTACTTC	CASSLGQGDEQYF
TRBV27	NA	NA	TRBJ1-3	TGTGCCAGCAGTTTGCGGGGGTTAGGGGGAAACACCATATATTTT	CASSLRGLGGNTIYF
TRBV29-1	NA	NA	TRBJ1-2	TGCAGCGCCACGAGCGGGGATGACTATGGCTACACCTTC	CSATSGDDYGYTF